The 8 T cell receptor beta chains given below trace back to one sample, sequenced in a study of response to subunit inactivated influenza vaccine. One entry per CDR3 protein results from TCRdb running MiXCR on the RT-PCR reads. The data hold 150,000 to 200,000 distinct CDR3 sequences, with 10% to 15% observed a single time. The same specimen was also included in a second study, on T cells expressing NK-cell markers. From that report: As the method of synthesis, 5'RACE template switching with UMIs yielded TCR beta cDNA.

The sample in question was CD8+ T cells sorted from PBMCs, obtained about 13 days after vaccination. The receptors come from a man between 45 and 60 years old who received an inactivated influenza vaccine.

This clonotype was recorded a few times. This chain's CDR3 is CASSIYRVEKLFF. The CDR3 DNA sequence: TGTGCCAGCAGTATATACAGGGTTGAAAAACTGTTTTTT. The chain employs TRBV12-3 or TRBV12-4 and TRBJ1-4; perhaps TRBD1 as D (6 bases). The V and J ends lost 5 bases and 7 bases respectively, with 11 bases between them. The CDR3 covers 13 residues.

This clonotype has ten or more counts. The chain recombines TRBV10-3 with TRBJ2-6; D perhaps matches TRBD2 (5 bases). Deletions cut 0 bases from V and 0 bases from J, with 18 bases between. Germline-derived CDR1 and CDR2 are ENHRY and SYGVKD. This CDR3 has 20 residues. Here the CDR3 reads CAISESMVPERASGANVLTF. The CDR3, as DNA: TGTGCCATCAGTGAGTCGATGGTCCCGGAGAGGGCCTCTGGGGCCAACGTCCTGACTTTC.

This clonotype appeared a few times. CDR3 nucleotides: TGTGCCAGCAGTTTACAATGGAGATACGAGCAGTACTTC. This translates into CASSLQWRYEQYF. This chain uses TRBV27 with TRBJ2-7; D remains unclear. V was cut by 2 bases and J by 4 bases, with 9 bases left in between. Germline V lookup: CDR1 MNHEY, CDR2 SMNVEV (reference sequence). The CDR3 runs to 13 residues.

The chain joins TRBV7-9 to TRBJ2-7; D is undetermined. Trimming took 5 bases from V and 2 from J, leaving 10 bases between them. Germline V gives CDR1 SEHNR, CDR2 FQNEAQ (reference sequence). CDR3 length: 13 residues. The CDR3 spells CASSTWGAYEQYF. CDR3 nucleotide sequence: TGTGCCAGCAGCACTTGGGGTGCCTACGAGCAGTACTTC.

This clonotype was seen more than once but under ten times. V and J are TRBV10-3 and TRBJ2-3, with 13 bases aligning to TRBD2. The CDR3 sequence is 16 residues long. Trimming at V came to 3 bases and at J to 5 bases, leaving 5 bases not matched to a gene. Germline-derived CDR1 and CDR2 are ENHRY and SYGVKD. The CDR3 DNA is TGTGCCATCAGTGAACTAGCGGGAGGGGGAGGAGATACGCAGTATTTT. Residues: CAISELAGGGGDTQYF.

This sequence joins TRBV6-1 and TRBJ2-5; D is possibly TRBD1 (5 bases). This CDR3 comprises 14 residues. Germline loops: CDR1 MNHNS, CDR2 SASEGT. Trimming shortened V by 5 bases and J by 5 bases, and 15 bases separated the two germline ends. The CDR3 DNA sequence: TGTGCCAGCAGTCCGACAGTCCGGCAGGAGACCCAGTACTTC. It is translated as CASSPTVRQETQYF.

This clonotype was seen only a few times. The chain is built from TRBV6-5 and TRBJ1-2; possibly TRBD1 for D (6 bases). The V gene's germline CDR1 is MNHEY and CDR2 SVGAGI. The CDR3 has 13 amino acids. With 4 bases removed from V and 8 bases from J, the gap between germline ends came to 14 bases. Here the CDR3 DNA reads TGTGCCAGCAGTTGGACAGCCGCGGAGGGCTACACCTTC. Its protein product is CASSWTAAEGYTF.

This clonotype was counted only a few times. This chain joins TRBV12-3 or TRBV12-4 and TRBJ2-2; D unresolved. Trimming pared 3 bases from V and 4 bases from J, leaving 12 bases between. The CDR3 loop spans 15 amino acids. CDR3 DNA sequence: TGTGCCAGCAGTTTTAGCTTTCCGGGCACCGGGGAGCTGTTTTTT. Protein product: CASSFSFPGTGELFF.